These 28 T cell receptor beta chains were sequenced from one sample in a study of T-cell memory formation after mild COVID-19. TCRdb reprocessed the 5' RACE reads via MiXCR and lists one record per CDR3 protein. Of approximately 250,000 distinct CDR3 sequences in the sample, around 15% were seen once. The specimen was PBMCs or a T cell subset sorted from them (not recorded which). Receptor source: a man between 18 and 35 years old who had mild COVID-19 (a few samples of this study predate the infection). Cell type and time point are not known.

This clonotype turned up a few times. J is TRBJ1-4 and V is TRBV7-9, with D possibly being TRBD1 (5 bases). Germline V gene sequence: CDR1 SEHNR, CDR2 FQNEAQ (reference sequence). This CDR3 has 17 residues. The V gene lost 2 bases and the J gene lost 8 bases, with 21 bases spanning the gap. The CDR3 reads CASSLYRLSGGPEKLFF. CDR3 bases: TGTGCCAGCAGCTTATATCGTTTGTCGGGGGGTCCGGAAAAACTGTTTTTT.

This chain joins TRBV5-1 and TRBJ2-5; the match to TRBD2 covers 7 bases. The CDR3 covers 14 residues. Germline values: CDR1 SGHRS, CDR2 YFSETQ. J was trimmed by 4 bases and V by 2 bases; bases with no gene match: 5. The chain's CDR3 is CASSFWGGGETQYF. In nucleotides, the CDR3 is TGCGCCAGCAGCTTCTGGGGGGGTGGAGAGACCCAGTACTTC.

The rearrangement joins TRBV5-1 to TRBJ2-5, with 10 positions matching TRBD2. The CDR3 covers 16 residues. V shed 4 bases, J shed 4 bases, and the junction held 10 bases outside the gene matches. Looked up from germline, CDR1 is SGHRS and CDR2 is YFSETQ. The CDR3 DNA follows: TGCGCCAGCAGCCTCGGTTACCTAGCGGGGGTAGAGACCCAGTACTTC. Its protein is CASSLGYLAGVETQYF. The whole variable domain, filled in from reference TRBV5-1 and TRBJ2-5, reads KAGVTQTPRYLIKTRGQQVTLSCSPISGHRSVSWYQQTPGQGLQFLFEYFSETQRNKGNFPGRFSGRQFSNSRSEMNVSTLELGDSALYLCASSLGYLAGVETQYFGPGTRLLVL.

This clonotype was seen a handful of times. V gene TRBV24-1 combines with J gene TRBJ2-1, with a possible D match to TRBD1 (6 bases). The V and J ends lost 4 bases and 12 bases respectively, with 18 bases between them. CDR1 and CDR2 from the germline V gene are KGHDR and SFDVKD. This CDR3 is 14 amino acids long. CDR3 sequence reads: CATSEGDRLGGQFF. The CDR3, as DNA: TGTGCCACCAGTGAGGGAGACAGGCTAGGTGGGCAGTTCTTC.

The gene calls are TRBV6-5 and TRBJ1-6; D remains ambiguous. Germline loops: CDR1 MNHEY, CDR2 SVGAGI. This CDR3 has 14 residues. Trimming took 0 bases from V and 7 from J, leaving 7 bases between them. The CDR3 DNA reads TGTGCCAGCAGTTACTCGACGGGCAATTCACCCCTCCACTTT. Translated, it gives CASSYSTGNSPLHF.

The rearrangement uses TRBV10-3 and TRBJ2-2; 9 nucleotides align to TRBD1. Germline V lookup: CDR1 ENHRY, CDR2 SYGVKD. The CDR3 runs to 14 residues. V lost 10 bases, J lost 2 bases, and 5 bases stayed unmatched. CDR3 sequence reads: CATITGGNTGELFF. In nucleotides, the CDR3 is TGTGCCACCATAACAGGGGGCAACACCGGGGAGCTGTTTTTT.

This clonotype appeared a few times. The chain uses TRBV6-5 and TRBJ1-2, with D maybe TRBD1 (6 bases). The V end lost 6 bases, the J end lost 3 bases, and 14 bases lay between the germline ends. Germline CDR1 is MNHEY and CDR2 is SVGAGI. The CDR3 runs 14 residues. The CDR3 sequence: CASSLDSRDYGYTF. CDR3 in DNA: TGTGCCAGCAGCCTGGACAGCCGTGACTATGGCTACACCTTC.

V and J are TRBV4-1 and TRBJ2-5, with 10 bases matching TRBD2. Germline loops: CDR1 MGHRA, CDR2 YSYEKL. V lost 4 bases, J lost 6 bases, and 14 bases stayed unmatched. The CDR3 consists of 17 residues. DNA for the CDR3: TGCGCCAGCAGCCCCCCTCGTGCAGCGGGGGGGCCAAAGACCCAGTACTTC. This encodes CASSPPRAAGGPKTQYF.

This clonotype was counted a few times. In DNA, the CDR3 is TGTGCCAGCAGCCAAGTCTCGAGCGGGGGGGCGGCAGATACGCAGTATTTT. Encoded protein: CASSQVSSGGAADTQYF. The rearrangement joins TRBV4-2 to TRBJ2-3; 10 bases are a match to TRBD2. This CDR3 comprises 17 residues. J gave up 4 bases and V 1 base, and 8 bases lay outside the gene matches. CDR1 is LGHNA and CDR2 is YNFKEQ in the germline V gene.

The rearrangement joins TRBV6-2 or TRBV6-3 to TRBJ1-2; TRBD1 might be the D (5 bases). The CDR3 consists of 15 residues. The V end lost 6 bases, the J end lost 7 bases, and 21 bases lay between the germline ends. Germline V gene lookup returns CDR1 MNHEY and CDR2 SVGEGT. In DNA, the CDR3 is TGTGCCAGCAGCCCTACGGGCGGGGCCGCTCTTGGCTACACCTTC. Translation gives CASSPTGGAALGYTF.

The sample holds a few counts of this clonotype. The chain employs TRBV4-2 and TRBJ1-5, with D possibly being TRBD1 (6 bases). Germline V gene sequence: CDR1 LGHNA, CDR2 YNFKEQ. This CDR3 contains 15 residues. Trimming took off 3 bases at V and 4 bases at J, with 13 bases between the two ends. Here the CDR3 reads CASSQGGGPNQPQHF. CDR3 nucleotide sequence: TGTGCCAGCAGCCAGGGCGGGGGGCCAAATCAGCCCCAGCATTTT.

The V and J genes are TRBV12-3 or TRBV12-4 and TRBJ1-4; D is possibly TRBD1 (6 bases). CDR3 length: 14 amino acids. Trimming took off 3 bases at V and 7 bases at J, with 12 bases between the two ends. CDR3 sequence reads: CASSFAGAIEKLFF. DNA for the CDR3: TGTGCCAGCAGTTTTGCGGGGGCAATTGAAAAACTGTTTTTT.

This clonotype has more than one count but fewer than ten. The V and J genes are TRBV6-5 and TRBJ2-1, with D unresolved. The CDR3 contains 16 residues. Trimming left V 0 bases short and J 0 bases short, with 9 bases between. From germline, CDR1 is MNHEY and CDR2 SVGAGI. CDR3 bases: TGTGCCAGCAGTTACTCGATTTTGAGCTCCTACAATGAGCAGTTCTTC. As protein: CASSYSILSSYNEQFF.

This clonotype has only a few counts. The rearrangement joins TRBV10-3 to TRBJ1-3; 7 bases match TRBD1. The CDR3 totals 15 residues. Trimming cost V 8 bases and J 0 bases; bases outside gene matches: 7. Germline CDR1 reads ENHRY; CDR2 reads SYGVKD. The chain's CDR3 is CAIGTAPDSGNTIYF. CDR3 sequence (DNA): TGTGCCATCGGGACAGCCCCTGACTCTGGAAACACCATATATTTT.

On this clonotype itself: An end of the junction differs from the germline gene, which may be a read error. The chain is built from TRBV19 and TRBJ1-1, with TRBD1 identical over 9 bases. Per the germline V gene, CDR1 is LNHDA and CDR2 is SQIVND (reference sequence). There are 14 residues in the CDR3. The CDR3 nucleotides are TGTGACAGTAGACGGACAGGGGAAAGGACTGAAGCTTTCTTT. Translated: CDSRRTGERTEAFF.

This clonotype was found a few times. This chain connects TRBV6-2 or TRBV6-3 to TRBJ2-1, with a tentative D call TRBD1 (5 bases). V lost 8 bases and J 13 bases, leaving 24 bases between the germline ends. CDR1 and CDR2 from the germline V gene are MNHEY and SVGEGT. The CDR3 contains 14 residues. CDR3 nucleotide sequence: TGTGCCAGCGGCCGAACAGGCCTCCGGGCGAATCAGTTCTTC. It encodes CASGRTGLRANQFF.

The CDR3 loop is CASSLTGAPYGYTF. CDR3 nucleotides: TGTGCCAGCAGTTTGACAGGGGCCCCCTATGGCTACACCTTC. The gene calls are TRBV6-5 and TRBJ1-2; 8 bases match TRBD1. With V trimmed by 4 bases and J by 4 bases, 5 bases remained unmatched. Germline V lookup: CDR1 MNHEY, CDR2 SVGAGI. The CDR3 has 14 amino acids.

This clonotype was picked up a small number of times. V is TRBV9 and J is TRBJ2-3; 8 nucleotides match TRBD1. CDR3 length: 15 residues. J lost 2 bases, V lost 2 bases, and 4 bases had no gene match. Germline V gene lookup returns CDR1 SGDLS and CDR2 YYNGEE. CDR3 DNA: TGTGCCAGCAGCGTCCGACAGGGGATCACAGATACGCAGTATTTT. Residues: CASSVRQGITDTQYF.

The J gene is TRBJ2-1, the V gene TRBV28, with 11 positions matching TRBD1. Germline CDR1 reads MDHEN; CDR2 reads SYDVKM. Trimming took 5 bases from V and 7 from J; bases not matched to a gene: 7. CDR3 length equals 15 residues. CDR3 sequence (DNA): TGTGCCAGCAGTGCCCCCGGGACAGGGGGTAATGAGCAGTTCTTC. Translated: CASSAPGTGGNEQFF.

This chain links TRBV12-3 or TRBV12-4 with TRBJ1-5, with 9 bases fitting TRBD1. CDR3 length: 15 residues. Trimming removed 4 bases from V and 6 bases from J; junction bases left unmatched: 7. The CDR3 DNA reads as TGTGCCAGCAGTTCACAGGGGGCGGGAAGTCAGCCCCAGCATTTT. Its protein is CASSSQGAGSQPQHF.

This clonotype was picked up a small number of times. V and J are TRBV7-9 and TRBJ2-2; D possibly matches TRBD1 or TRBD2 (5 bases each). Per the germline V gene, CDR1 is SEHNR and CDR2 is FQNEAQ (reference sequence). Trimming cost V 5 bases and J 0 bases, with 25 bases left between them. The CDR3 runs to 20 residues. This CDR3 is CASSATGLAGLVPNTGELFF. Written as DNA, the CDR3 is TGTGCCAGCAGCGCCACAGGTCTAGCAGGGCTCGTCCCGAACACCGGGGAGCTGTTTTTT.

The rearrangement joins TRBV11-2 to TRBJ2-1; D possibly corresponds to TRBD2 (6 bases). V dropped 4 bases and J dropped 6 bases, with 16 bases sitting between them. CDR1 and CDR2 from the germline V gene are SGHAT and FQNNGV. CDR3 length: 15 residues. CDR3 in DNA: TGTGCCAGCAGCTGGGCGCCTACCGGGGGCAATGAGCAGTTCTTC. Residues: CASSWAPTGGNEQFF.

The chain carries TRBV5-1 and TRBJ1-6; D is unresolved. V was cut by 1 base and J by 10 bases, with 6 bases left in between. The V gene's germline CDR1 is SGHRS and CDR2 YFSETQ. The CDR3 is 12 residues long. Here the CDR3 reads CASSLSGSPLHF. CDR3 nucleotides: TGCGCCAGCAGCTTGAGCGGATCACCCCTCCACTTT.

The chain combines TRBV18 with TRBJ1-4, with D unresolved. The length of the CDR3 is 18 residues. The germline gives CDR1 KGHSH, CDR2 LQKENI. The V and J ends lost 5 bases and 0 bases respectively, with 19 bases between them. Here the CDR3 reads CASSTIPDSSATNEKLFF. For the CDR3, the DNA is TGTGCCAGCTCAACGATCCCGGATAGTTCTGCAACTAATGAAAAACTGTTTTTT.

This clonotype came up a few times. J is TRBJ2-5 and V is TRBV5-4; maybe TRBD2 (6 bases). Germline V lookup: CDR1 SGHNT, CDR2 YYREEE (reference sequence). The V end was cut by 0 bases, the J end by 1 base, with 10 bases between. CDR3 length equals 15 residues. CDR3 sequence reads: CASSLVGGRQETQYF. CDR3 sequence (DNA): TGTGCCAGCAGCTTGGTCGGAGGGCGCCAAGAGACCCAGTACTTC.

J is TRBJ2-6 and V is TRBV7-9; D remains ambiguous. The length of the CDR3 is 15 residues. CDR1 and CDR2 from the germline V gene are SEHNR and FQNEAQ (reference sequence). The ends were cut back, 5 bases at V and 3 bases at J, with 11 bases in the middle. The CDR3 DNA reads TGTGCCAGCAGCCGTGTTATAAGTGGGGCCAACGTCCTGACTTTC. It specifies CASSRVISGANVLTF.

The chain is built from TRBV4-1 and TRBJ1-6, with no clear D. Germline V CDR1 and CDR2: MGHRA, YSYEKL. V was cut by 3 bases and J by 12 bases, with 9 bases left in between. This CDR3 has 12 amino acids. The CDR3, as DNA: TGCGCCAGCAGCCACGCACTTGGACCCCTCCACTTT. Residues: CASSHALGPLHF.

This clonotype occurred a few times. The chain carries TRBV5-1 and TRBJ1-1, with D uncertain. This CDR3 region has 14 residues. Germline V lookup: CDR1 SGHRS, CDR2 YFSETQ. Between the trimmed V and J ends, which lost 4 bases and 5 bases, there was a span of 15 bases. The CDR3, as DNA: TGCGCCAGCAGCGCCGAGTTCCTTTGGACTGAAGCTTTCTTT. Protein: CASSAEFLWTEAFF. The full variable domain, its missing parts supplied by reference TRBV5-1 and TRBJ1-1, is KAGVTQTPRYLIKTRGQQVTLSCSPISGHRSVSWYQQTPGQGLQFLFEYFSETQRNKGNFPGRFSGRQFSNSRSEMNVSTLELGDSALYLCASSAEFLWTEAFFGQGTRLTVV.